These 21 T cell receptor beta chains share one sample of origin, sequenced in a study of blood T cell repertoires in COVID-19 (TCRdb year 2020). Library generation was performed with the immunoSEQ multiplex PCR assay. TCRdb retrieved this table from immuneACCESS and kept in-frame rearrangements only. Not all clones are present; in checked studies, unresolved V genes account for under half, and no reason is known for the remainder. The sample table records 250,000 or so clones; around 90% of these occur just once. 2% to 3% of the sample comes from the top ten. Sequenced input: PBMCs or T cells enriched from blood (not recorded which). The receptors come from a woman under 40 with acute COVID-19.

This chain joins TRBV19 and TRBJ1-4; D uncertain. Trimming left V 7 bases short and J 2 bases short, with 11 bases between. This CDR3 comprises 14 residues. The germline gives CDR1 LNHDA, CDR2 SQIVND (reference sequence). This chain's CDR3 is CASNEGSTNEKLFF. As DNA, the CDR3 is TGTGCCAGTAACGAGGGATCGACTAATGAAAAACTGTTTTTT.

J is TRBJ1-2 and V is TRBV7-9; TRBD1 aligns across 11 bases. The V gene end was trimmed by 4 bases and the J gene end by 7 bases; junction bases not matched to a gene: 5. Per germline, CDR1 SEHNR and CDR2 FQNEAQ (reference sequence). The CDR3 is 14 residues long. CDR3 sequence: CASSSGTGGLGYTF. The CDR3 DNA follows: TGTGCCAGCAGCTCCGGGACAGGGGGTCTTGGCTACACCTTC.

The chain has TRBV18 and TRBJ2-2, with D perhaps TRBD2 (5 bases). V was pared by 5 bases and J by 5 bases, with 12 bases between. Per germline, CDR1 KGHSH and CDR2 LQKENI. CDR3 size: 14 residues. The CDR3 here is CASSAGLITGELFF. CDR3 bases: TGTGCCAGCTCAGCCGGACTGATTACCGGGGAGCTGTTTTTT.

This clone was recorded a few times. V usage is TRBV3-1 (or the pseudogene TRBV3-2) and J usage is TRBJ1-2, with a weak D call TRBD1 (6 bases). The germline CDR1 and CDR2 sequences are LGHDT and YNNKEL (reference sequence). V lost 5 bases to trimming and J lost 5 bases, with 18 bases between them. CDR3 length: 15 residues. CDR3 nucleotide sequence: TGTGCCAGCAGCTCTCACAGGGCTCCCCCTTATGGCTACACCTTC. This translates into CASSSHRAPPYGYTF.

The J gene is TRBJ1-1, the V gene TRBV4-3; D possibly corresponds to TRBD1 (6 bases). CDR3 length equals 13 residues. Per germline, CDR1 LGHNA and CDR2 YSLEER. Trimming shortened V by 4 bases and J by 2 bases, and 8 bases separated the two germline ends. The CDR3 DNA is TGCGCCAGCAGCCTCAGGGGCAACACTGAAGCTTTCTTT. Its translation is CASSLRGNTEAFF.

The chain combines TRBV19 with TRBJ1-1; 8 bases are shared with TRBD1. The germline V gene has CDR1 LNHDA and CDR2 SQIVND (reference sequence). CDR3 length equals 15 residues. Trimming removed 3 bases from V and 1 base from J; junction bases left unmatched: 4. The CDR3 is CASSIQGAGNTEAFF. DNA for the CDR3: TGTGCCAGTAGTATTCAGGGGGCTGGGAACACTGAAGCTTTCTTT. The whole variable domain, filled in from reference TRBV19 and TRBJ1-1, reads DGGITQSPKYLFRKEGQNVTLSCEQNLNHDAMYWYRQDPGQGLRLIYYSQIVNDFQKGDIAEGYSVSREKKESFPLTVTSAQKNPTAFYLCASSIQGAGNTEAFFGQGTRLTVV.

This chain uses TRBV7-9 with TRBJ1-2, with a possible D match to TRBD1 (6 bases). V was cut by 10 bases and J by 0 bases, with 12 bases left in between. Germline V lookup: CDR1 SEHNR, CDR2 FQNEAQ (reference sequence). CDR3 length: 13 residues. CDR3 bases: TGTGCCACACGACAGGTAGCTAACTATGGCTACACCTTC. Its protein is CATRQVANYGYTF.

CDR3 coding DNA: TGTGCCATCAGTGAGTCGAGCGGAACAAACACTGAAGCTTTCTTT. The encoded protein is CAISESSGTNTEAFF. The chain employs TRBV10-3 and TRBJ1-1, with D hard to call. Germline V gene data show CDR1 as ENHRY and CDR2 as SYGVKD. Trimming removed 0 bases at V and 2 bases at J, with 10 bases between. The CDR3 spans 15 residues.

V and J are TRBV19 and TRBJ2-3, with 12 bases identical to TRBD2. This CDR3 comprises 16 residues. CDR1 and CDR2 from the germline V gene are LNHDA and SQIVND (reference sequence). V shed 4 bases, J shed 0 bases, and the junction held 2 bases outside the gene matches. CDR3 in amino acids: CASSRLAGESTDTQYF. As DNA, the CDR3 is TGTGCCAGTAGTAGACTAGCGGGGGAAAGCACAGATACGCAGTATTTT.

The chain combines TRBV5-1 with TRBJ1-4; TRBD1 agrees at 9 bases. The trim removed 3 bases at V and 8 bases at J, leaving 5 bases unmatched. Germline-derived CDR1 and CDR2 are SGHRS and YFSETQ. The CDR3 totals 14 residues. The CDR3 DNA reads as TGCGCCAGCAGCTCCGACAGGGGGGGAGAAAAACTGTTTTTT. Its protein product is CASSSDRGGEKLFF.

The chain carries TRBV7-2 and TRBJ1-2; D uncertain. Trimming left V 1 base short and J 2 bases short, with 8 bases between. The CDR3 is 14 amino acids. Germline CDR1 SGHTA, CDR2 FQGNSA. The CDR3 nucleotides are TGTGCCAGCAGCTTAGACAGCTTGAACTATGGCTACACCTTC. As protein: CASSLDSLNYGYTF.

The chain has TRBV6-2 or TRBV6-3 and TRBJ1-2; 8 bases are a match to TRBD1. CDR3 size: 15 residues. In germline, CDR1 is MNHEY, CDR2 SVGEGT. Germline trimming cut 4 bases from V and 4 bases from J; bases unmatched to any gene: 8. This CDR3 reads CASSSPGQGSYGYTF. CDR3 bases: TGTGCCAGCAGTTCTCCAGGACAGGGAAGCTATGGCTACACCTTC.

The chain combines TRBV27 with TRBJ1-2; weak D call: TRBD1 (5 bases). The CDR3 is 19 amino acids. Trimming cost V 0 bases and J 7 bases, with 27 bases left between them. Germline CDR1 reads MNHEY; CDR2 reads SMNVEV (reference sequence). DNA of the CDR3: TGTGCCAGCAGTTTATCGGGGTTTGGGGGGGAACTACTTGAAAGTGGCTACACCTTC. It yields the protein CASSLSGFGGELLESGYTF.

CDR3 DNA sequence: TGTGCCAGCACCTTCGAGGTGGGTCAGCCCCAGCATTTT. It is translated as CASTFEVGQPQHF. V and J are TRBV12-3 or TRBV12-4 and TRBJ1-5; D gene unclear. V lost 7 bases, J lost 6 bases, and 13 bases lay in between. The CDR3 covers 13 residues.

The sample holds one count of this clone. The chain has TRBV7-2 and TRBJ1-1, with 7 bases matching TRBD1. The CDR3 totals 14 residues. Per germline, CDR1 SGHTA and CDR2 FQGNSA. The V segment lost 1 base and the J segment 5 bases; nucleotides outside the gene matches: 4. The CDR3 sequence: CASSLVGTETEAFF. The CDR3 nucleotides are TGTGCCAGCAGCTTAGTAGGGACAGAAACTGAAGCTTTCTTT.

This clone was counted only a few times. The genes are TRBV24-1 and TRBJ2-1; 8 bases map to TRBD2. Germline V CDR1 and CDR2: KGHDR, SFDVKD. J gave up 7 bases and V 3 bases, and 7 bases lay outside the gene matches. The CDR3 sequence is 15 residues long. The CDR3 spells CATSDGLAGNNEQFF. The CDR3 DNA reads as TGTGCCACCAGTGATGGTTTAGCGGGGAATAATGAGCAGTTCTTC.

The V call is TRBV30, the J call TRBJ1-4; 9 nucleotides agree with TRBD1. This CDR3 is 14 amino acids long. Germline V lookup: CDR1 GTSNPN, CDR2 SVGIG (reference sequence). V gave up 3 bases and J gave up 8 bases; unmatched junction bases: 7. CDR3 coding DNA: TGTGCCTGGAGCGGGGACAGGGAAGAAGAAAAACTGTTTTTT. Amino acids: CAWSGDREEEKLFF.

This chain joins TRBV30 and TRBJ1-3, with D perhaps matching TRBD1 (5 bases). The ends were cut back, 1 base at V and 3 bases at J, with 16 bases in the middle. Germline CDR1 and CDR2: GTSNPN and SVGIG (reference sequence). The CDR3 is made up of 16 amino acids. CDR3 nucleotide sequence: TGTGCCTGGAGTGATCGTCTGGGGCAGGATGGAAACACCATATATTTT. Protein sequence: CAWSDRLGQDGNTIYF.

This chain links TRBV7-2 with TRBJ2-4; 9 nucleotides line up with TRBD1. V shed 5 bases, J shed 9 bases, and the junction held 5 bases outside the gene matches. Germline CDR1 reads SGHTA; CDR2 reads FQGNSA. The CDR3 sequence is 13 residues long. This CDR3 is CASSADRGAIQYF. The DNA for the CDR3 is TGTGCCAGCAGCGCCGACAGGGGGGCCATTCAGTACTTC.

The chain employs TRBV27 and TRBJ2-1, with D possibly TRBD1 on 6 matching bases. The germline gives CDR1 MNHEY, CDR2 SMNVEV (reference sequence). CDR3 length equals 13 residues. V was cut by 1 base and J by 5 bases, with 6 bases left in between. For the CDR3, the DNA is TGTGCCAGCAGTTTATACAGGGACAATGAGCAGTTCTTC. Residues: CASSLYRDNEQFF.

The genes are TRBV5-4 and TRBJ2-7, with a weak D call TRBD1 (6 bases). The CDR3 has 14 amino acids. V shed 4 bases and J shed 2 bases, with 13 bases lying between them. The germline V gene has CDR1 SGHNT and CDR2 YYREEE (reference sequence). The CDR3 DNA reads TGTGCCAGCAGCCTAGGACAGATGACCTACGAGCAGTACTTC. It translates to CASSLGQMTYEQYF.